The source of this T cell receptor beta chain is a study of T cell repertoires in cytomegalovirus infection. Study details: Public TCR beta signatures marked donors with CMV infection and the matching HLA. Study-level results: Adding up the frequency of public TCR beta families identified people who carried CMV plus the relevant HLA. In two of eight donors, the top clonotype was HLA-C-restricted CMV-specific.

From the reads, TCRdb called clonotypes with MiXCR, one entry per CDR3 protein. The sample includes approximately 150,000 distinct CDR3 sequences, under 8% of them seen just once. This clonotype was recorded many times. Its antigen is unknown. CDR3 length: 15 residues. V gave up 4 bases and J gave up 4 bases, with 17 bases separating them. Germline CDR1 reads SGHDT; CDR2 reads YYEEEE. V and J are TRBV5-6 and TRBJ1-1; D possibly corresponds to TRBD1 (5 bases). This receptor was identified in a human donor in good health (CMV status not recorded). Some clones in this sample may be carry-over from other donors' samples. The specimen sequenced was PBMCs. The CDR3 here is CASSAPLRGFTEAFF. The CDR3 DNA is TGTGCCAGCAGCGCTCCCTTACGGGGCTTCACTGAAGCTTTCTTT.